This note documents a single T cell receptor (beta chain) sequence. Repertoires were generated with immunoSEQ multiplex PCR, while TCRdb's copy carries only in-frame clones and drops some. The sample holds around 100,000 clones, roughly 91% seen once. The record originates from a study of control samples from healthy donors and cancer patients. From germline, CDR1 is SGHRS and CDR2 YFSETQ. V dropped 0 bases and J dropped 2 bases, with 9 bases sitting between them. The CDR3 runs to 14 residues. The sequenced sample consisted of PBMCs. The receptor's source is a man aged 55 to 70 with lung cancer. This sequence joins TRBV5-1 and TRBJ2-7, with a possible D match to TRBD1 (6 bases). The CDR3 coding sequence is TGCGCCAGCAGCTTGGCAACAGGGCCCTACGAGCAGTACTTC. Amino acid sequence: CASSLATGPYEQYF.